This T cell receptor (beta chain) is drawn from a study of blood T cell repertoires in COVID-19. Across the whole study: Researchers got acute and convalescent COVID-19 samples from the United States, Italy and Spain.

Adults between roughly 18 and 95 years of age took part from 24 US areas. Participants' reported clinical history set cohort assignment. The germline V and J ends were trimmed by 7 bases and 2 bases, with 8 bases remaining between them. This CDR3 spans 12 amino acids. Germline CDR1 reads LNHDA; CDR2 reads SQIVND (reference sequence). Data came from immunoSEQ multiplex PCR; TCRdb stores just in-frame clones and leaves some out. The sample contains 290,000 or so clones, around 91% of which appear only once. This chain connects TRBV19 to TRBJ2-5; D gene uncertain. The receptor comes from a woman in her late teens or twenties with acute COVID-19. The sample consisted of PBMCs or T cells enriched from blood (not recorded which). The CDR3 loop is CASNGWQETQYF. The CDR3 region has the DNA TGTGCCAGTAACGGGTGGCAAGAGACCCAGTACTTC.